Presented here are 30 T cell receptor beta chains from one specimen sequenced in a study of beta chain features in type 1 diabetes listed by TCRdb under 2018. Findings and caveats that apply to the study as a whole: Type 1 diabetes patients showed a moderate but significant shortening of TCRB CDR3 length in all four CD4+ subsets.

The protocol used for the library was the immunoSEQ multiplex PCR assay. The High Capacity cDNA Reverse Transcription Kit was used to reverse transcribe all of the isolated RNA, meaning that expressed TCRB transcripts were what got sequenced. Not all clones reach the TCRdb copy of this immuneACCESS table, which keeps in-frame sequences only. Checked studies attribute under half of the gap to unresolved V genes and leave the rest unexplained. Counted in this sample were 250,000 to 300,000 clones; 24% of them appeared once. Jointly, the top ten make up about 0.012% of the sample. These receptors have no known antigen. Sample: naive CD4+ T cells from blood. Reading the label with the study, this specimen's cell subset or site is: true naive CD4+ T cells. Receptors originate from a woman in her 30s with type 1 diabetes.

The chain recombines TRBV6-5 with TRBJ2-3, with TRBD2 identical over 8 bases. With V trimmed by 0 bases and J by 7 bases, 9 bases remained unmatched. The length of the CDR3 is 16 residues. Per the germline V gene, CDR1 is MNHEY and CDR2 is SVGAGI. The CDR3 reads CASSYSLSGSTHTQYF. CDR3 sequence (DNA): TGTGCCAGCAGTTACTCTTTGAGCGGGAGTACCCATACGCAGTATTTT.

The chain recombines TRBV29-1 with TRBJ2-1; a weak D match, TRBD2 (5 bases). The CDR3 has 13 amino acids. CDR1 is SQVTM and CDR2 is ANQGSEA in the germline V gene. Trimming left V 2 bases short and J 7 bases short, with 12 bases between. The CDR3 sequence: CSVERVEGNEQFF. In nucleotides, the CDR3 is TGCAGCGTTGAAAGGGTCGAGGGAAATGAGCAGTTCTTC.

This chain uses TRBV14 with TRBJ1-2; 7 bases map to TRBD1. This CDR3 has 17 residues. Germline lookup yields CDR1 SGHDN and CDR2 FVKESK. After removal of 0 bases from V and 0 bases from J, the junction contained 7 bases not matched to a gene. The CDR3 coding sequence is TGTGCCAGCAGCCAAGACAGGGGGACCCTCACTAACTATGGCTACACCTTC. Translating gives CASSQDRGTLTNYGYTF.

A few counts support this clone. CDR3 loop: CASSLDARYNEQFF. In DNA form, the CDR3 reads TGTGCCAGCAGCTTAGACGCGCGCTACAATGAGCAGTTCTTC. The chain employs TRBV7-2 and TRBJ2-1; D gene unclear. Germline assignment: CDR1 SGHTA and CDR2 FQGNSA. The length of the CDR3 is 14 residues. Trimming stripped 1 base from V and 3 bases from J, with 7 bases between.

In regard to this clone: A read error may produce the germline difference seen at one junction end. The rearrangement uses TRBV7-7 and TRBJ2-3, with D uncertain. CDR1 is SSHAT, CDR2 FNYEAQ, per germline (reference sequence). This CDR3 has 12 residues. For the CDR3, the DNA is TGTGCTAGCAGCTTATGGCAAGATACGCAGTATTTT. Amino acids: CASSLWQDTQYF.

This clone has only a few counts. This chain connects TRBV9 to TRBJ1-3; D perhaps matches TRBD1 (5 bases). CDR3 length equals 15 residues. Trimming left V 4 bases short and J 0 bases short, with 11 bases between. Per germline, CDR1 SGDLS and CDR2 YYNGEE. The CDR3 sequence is CASSPRAHSGNTIYF. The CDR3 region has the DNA TGTGCCAGCAGCCCCAGGGCCCACTCTGGAAACACCATATATTTT. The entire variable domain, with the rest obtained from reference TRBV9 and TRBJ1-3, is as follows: DSGVTQTPKHLITATGQRVTLRCSPRSGDLSVYWYQQSLDQGLQFLIQYYNGEERAKGNILERFSAQQFPDLHSELNLSSLELGDSALYFCASSPRAHSGNTIYFGEGSWLTVV.

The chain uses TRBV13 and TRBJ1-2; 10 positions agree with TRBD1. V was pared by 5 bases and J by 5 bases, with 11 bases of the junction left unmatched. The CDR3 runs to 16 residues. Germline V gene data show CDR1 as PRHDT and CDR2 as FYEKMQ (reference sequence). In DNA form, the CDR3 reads TGTGCCAGCAGCGCCGGACAGGGGGAGGGTTCTTATGGCTACACCTTC. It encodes CASSAGQGEGSYGYTF.

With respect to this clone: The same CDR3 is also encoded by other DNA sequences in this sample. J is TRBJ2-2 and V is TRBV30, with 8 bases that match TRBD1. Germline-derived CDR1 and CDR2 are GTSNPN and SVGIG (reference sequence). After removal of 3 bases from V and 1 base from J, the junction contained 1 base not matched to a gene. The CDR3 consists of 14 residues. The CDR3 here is CAWRGTGNTGELFF. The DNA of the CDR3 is TGTGCCTGGAGGGGGACAGGGAACACCGGGGAGCTGTTTTTT.

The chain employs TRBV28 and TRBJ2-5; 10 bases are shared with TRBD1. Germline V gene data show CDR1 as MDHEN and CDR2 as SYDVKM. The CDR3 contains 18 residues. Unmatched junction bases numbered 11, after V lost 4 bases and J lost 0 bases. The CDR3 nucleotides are TGTGCCAGCAGTTGGGGTCCCGGGACAGGGGCCAACCAAGAGACCCAGTACTTC. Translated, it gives CASSWGPGTGANQETQYF.

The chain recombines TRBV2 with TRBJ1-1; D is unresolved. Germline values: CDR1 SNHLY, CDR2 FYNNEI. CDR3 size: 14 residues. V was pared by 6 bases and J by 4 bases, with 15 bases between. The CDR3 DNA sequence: TGTGCCAGCAGAGTTATTGTGGGGAGCACTGAAGCTTTCTTT. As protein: CASRVIVGSTEAFF.

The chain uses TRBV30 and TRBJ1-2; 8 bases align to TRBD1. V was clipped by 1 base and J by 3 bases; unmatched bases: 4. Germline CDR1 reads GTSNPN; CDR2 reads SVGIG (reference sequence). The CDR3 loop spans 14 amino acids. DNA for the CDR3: TGTGCCTGGAGTGCCGCGACAGGGGACTATGGCTACACCTTC. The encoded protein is CAWSAATGDYGYTF.

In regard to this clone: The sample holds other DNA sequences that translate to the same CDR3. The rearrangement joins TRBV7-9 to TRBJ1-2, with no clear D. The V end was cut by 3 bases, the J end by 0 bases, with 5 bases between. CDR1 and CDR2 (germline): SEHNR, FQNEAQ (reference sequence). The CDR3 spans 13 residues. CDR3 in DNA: TGTGCCAGCAGCTTCGGGGCTAACTATGGCTACACCTTC. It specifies CASSFGANYGYTF.

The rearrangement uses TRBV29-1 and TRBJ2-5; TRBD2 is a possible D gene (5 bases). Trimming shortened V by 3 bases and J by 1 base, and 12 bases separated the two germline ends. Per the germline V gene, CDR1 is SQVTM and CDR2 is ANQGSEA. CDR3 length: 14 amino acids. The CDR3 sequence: CSVDDPSTQETQYF. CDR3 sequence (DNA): TGCAGCGTTGACGATCCTAGCACCCAAGAGACCCAGTACTTC.

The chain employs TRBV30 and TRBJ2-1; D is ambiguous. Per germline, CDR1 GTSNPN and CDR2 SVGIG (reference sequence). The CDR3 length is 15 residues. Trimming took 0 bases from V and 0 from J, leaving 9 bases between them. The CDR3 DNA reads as TGTGCCTGGAGTGTTCAACTGAGCTCCTACAATGAGCAGTTCTTC. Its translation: CAWSVQLSSYNEQFF.

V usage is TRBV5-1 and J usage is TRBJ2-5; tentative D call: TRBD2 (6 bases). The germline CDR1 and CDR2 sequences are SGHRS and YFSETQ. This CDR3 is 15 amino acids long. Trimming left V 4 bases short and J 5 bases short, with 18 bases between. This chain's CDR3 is CASSAHGTPGETQYF. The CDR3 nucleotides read TGCGCCAGCAGCGCCCACGGGACTCCTGGGGAGACCCAGTACTTC.

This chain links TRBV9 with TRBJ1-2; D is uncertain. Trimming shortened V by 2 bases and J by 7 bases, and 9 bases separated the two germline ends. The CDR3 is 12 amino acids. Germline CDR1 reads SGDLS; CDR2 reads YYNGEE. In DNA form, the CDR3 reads TGTGCCAGCAGCGTTGGGCAGTTTGGCTACACCTTC. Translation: CASSVGQFGYTF.

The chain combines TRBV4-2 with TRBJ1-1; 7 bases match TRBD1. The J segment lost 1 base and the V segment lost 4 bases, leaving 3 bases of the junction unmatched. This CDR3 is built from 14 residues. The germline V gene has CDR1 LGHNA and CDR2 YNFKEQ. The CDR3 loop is CASSLGTANTEAFF. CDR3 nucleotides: TGTGCCAGCAGCCTAGGGACAGCGAACACTGAAGCTTTCTTT.

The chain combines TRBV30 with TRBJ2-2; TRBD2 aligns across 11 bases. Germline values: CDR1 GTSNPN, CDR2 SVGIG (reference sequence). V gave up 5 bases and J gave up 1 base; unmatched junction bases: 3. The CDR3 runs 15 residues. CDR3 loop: CAWGLAGGNTGELFF. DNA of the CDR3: TGTGCCTGGGGTCTAGCGGGAGGGAACACCGGGGAGCTGTTTTTT.

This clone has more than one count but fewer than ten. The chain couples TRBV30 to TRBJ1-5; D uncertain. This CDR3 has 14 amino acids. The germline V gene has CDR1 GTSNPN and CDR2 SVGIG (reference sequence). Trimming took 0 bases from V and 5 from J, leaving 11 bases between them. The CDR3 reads CAWSVGGWDQPQHF. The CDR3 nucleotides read TGTGCCTGGAGTGTAGGCGGCTGGGATCAGCCCCAGCATTTT.

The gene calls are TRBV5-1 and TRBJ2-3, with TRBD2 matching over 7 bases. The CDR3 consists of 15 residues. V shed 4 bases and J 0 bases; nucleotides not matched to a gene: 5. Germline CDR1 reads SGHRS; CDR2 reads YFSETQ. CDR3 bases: TGCGCCAGCAGCGTGACTAGCCCCAGCACAGATACGCAGTATTTT. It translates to CASSVTSPSTDTQYF.

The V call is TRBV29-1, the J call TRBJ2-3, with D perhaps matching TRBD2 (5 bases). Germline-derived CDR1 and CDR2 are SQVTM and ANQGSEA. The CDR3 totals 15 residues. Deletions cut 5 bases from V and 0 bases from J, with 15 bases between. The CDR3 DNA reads TGCAGCGTTCTTGGGGAGTTTCATAGCACAGATACGCAGTATTTT. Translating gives CSVLGEFHSTDTQYF.

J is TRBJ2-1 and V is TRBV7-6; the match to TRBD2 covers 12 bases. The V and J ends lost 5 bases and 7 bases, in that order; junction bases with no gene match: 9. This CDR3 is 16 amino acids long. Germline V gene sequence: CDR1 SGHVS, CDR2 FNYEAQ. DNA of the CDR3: TGTGCCAGCAGCGGCCCTAGCGGGAGGGCCCGGAATGAGCAGTTCTTC. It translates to CASSGPSGRARNEQFF.

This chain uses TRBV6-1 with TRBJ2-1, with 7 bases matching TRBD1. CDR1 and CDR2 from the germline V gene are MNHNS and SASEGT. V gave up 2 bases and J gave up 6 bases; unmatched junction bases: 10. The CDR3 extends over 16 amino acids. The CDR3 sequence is CASSEMTGFLSNEQFF. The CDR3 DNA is TGTGCCAGCAGTGAAATGACAGGGTTCCTGTCCAATGAGCAGTTCTTC.

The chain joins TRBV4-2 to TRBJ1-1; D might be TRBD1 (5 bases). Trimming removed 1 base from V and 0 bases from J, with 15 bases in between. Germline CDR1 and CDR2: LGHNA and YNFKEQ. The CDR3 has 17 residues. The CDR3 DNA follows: TGTGCCAGCAGCCAAGGGGGGGGAGGACCTCTGAACACTGAAGCTTTCTTT. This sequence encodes CASSQGGGGPLNTEAFF.

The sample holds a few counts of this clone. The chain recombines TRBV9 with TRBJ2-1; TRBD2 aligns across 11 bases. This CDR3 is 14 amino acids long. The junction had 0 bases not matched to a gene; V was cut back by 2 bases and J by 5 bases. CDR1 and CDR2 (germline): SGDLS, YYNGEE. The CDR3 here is CASSVTSGNNEQFF. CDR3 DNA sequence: TGTGCCAGCAGCGTGACTAGCGGGAACAATGAGCAGTTCTTC.

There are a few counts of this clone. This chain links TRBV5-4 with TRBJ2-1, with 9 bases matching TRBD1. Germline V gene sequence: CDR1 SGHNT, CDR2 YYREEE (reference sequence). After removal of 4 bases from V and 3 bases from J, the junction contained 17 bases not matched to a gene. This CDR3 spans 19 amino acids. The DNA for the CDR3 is TGTGCCAGCAGCCCACCGGGACAGGGCTCCACTACATACTACAATGAGCAGTTCTTC. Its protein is CASSPPGQGSTTYYNEQFF.

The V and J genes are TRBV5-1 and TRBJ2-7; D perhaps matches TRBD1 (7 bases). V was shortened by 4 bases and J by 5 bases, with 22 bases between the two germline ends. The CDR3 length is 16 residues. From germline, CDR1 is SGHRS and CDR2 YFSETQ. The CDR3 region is CASSPWLATGTDEQYF. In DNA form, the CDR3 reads TGCGCCAGCAGCCCCTGGCTAGCGACAGGGACAGACGAGCAGTACTTC.

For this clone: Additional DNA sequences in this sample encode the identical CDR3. This CDR3 reads CSVDRVGTEAFF. CDR3 coding DNA: TGCAGCGTCGACAGGGTGGGCACTGAAGCTTTCTTT. The rearrangement links TRBV29-1 to TRBJ1-1; 7 nucleotides match TRBD1. The V and J ends lost 6 bases and 4 bases, in that order; junction bases with no gene match: 5. CDR1 SQVTM and CDR2 ANQGSEA come from the germline V gene. The length of the CDR3 is 12 residues.

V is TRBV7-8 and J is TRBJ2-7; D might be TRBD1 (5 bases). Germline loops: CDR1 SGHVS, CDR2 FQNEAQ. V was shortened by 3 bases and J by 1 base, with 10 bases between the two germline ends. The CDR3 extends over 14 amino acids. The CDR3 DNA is TGTGCCAGCAGCTTGGGTCCAGGGTCCTACGAGCAGTACTTC. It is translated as CASSLGPGSYEQYF.

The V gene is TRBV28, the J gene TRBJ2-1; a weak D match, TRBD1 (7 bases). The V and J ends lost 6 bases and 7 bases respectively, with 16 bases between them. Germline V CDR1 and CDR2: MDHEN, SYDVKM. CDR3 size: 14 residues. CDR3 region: CASSQGGLGNEQFF. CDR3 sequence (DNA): TGTGCCAGCAGCCAGGGGGGTCTGGGGAATGAGCAGTTCTTC.